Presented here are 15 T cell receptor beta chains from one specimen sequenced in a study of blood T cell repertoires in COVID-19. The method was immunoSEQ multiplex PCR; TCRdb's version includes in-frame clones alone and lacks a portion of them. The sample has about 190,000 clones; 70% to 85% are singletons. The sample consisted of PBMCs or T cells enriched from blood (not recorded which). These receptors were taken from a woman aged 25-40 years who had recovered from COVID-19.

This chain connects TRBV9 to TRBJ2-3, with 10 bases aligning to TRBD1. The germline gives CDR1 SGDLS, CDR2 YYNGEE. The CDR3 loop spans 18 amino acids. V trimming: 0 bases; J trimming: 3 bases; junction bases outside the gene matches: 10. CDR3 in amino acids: CASSVGFRTGGGTDTQYF. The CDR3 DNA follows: TGTGCCAGCAGCGTAGGGTTCCGGACAGGGGGAGGGACAGATACGCAGTATTTT.

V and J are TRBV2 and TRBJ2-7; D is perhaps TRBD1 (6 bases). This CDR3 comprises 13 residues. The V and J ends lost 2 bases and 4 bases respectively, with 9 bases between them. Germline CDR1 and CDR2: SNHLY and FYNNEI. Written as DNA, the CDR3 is TGTGCCAGCAGTGAACTCAGGGGATACGAGCAGTACTTC. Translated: CASSELRGYEQYF.

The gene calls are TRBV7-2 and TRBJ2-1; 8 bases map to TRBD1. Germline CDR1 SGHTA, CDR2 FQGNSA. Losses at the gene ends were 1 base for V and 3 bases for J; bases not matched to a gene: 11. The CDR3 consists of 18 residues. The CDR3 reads CASSLGGRGQGFYNEQFF. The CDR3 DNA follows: TGTGCCAGCAGCTTAGGCGGCAGGGGGCAAGGGTTCTACAATGAGCAGTTCTTC.

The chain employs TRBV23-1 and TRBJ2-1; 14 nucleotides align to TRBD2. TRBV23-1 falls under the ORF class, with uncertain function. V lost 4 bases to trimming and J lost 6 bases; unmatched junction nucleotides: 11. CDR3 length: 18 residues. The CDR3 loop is CASSPGLAGVTRFNEQFF. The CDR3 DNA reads TGCGCCAGCAGTCCGGGACTAGCGGGAGTGACTAGATTCAATGAGCAGTTCTTC.

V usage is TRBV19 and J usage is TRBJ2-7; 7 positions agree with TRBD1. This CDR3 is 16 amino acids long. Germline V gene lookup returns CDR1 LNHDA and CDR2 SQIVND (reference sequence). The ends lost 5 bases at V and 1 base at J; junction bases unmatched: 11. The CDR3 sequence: CASSPRTGTESYEQYF. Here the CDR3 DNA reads TGTGCCAGTAGTCCAAGGACCGGGACAGAATCCTACGAGCAGTACTTC.

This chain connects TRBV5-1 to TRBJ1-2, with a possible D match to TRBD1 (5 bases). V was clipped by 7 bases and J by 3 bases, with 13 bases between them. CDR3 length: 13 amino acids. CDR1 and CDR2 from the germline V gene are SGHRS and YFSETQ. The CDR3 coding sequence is TGCGCCAGCTACGAGGAGGGGCACTATGGCTACACCTTC. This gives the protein CASYEEGHYGYTF.

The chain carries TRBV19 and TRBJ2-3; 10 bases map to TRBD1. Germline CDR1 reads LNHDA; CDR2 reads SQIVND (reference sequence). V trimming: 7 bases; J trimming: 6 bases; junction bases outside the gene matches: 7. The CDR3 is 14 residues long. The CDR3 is CASIGDRGRDTQYF. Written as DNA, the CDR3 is TGTGCCAGTATAGGAGACAGGGGGCGGGATACGCAGTATTTT.

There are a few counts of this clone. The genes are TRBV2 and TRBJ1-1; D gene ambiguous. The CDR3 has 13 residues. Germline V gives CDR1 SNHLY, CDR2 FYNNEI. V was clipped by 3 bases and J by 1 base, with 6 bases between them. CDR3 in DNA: TGTGCCAGCAGTGAGGAGGGGAACACTGAAGCTTTCTTT. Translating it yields CASSEEGNTEAFF.

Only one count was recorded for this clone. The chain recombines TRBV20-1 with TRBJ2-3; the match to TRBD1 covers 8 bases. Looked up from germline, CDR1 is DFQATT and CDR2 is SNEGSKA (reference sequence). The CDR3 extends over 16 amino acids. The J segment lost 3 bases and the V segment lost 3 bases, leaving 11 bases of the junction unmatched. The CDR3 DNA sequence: TGCAGTGCTAGTTTTAGGACAGGGATGGCAACAGATACGCAGTATTTT. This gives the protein CSASFRTGMATDTQYF.

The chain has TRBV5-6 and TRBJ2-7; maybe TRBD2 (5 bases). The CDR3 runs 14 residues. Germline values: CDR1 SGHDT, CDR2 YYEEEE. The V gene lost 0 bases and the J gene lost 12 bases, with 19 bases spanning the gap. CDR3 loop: CASSLDGTWEWRYF. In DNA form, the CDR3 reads TGTGCCAGCAGCTTGGATGGCACGTGGGAGTGGCGGTACTTC.

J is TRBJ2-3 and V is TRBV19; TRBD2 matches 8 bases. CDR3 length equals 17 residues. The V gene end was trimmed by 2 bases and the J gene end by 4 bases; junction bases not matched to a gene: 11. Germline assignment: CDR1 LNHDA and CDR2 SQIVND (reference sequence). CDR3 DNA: TGTGCCAGTAGTATAAGGCTACGGATTAGCGGGGCAGATACGCAGTATTTT. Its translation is CASSIRLRISGADTQYF.

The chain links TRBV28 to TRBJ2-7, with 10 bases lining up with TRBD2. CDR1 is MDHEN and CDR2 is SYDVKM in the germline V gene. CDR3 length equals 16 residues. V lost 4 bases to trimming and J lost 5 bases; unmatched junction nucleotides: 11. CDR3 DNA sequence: TGTGCCAGCAGTTCCACGGCAGCGGGAGGGCCCCACGAGCAGTACTTC. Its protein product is CASSSTAAGGPHEQYF.

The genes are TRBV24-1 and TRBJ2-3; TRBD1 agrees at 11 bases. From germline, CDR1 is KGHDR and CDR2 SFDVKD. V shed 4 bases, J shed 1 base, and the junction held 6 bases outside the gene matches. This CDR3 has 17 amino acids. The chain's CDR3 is CATSDRGQGDGTDTQYF. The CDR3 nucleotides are TGTGCCACCAGTGACCGGGGACAGGGGGACGGCACAGATACGCAGTATTTT.

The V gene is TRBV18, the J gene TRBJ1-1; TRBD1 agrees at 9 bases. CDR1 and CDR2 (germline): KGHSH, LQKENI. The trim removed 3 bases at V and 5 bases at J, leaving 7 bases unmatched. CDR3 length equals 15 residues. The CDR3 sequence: CASSPLQGAGTEAFF. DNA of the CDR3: TGTGCCAGCTCACCGCTACAGGGGGCAGGTACTGAAGCTTTCTTT.

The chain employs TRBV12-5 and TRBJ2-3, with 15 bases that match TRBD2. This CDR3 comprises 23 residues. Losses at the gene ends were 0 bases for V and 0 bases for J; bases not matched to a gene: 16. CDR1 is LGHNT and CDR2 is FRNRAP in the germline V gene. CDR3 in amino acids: CASGLVARGLAGGPVPSTDTQYF. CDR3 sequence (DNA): TGTGCTAGTGGTTTGGTTGCCCGCGGACTAGCGGGAGGGCCGGTGCCAAGCACAGATACGCAGTATTTT.